The present TCR beta chain was sequenced within a study of blood T cell repertoires in COVID-19. This CDR3 is 15 amino acids long. Per germline, CDR1 MNHEY and CDR2 SVGEGT. The V segment lost 5 bases and the J segment 4 bases; nucleotides outside the gene matches: 8. The method was immunoSEQ multiplex PCR; TCRdb's version includes in-frame clones alone and lacks a portion of them. The table has fewer than 85,000 clones, roughly 82% seen once. The V and J genes are TRBV6-2 or TRBV6-3 and TRBJ2-5; 9 bases map to TRBD2. The TCR originated in a woman of 80 years or more with active or convalescent COVID-19. Sequenced material: peripheral blood. CDR3 residues: CASSDRLSGGETQYF. DNA for the CDR3: TGTGCCAGCAGTGACCGCCTTAGCGGGGGAGAGACCCAGTACTTC.